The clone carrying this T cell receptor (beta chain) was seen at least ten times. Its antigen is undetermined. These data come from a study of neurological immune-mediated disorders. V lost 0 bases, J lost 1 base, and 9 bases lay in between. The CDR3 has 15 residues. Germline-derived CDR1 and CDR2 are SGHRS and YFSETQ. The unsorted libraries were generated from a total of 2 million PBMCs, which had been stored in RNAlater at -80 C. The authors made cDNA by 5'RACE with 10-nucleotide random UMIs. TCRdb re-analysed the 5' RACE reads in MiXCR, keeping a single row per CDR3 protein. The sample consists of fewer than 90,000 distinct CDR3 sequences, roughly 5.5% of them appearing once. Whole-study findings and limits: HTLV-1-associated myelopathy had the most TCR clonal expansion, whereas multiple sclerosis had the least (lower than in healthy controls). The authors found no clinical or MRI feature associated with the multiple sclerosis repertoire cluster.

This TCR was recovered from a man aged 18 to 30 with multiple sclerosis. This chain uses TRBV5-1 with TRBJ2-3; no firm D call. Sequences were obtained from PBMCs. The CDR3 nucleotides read TGCGCCAGCAGCTTGGCATACGTACGCACAGATACGCAGTATTTT. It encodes CASSLAYVRTDTQYF. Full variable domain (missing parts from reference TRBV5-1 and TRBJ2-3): KAGVTQTPRYLIKTRGQQVTLSCSPISGHRSVSWYQQTPGQGLQFLFEYFSETQRNKGNFPGRFSGRQFSNSRSEMNVSTLELGDSALYLCASSLAYVRTDTQYFGPGTRLTVL.